The 14 T cell receptor beta chains in this list originate from one sample, sequenced in a study of CD8 T cells in ankylosing spondylitis. For these TCRs, the target antigens are not known. Study-level findings and limits: Under 10 highly homologous variants formed a TCR beta motif that appeared characteristic of ankylosing spondylitis blood.

MiXCR, run by TCRdb on the 5' RACE reads, gives a single entry per CDR3 protein. The table shows hundreds of thousands of distinct CDR3 sequences, with more than 9.5% occurring only once. Material: blood, either unsorted or a sorted T cell fraction (not recorded which). Every receptor here comes from a male donor with ankylosing spondylitis.

This clonotype has a handful of counts. The chain employs TRBV20-1 and TRBJ2-1, with D hard to call. The germline gives CDR1 DFQATT, CDR2 SNEGSKA (reference sequence). CDR3 length equals 12 residues. Trimming took 3 bases from V and 9 from J, leaving 12 bases between them. The CDR3 sequence: CSARIRVSEQFF. In DNA, the CDR3 is TGCAGTGCTAGGATCCGCGTCTCTGAGCAGTTCTTC.

This chain connects TRBV7-9 to TRBJ2-2, with 8 bases matching TRBD1. The CDR3 consists of 15 residues. The V segment lost 9 bases and the J segment 5 bases; nucleotides outside the gene matches: 11. Germline CDR1 and CDR2: SEHNR and FQNEAQ (reference sequence). In nucleotides, the CDR3 is TGTGCCAGTCTGGGACAGGAGTACTTTACCGGGGAGCTGTTTTTT. Its translation: CASLGQEYFTGELFF.

This clonotype was counted only a few times. The chain carries TRBV20-1 and TRBJ1-5; possibly TRBD1 for D (5 bases). The CDR3 contains 14 residues. V was clipped by 4 bases and J by 4 bases, with 14 bases between them. Germline CDR1 DFQATT, CDR2 SNEGSKA (reference sequence). CDR3 bases: TGCAGTGCTAAGGGGACGCCAAGGAATCAGCCCCAGCATTTT. Its translation: CSAKGTPRNQPQHF.

The genes are TRBV2 and TRBJ2-5; a weak D match, TRBD2 (5 bases). The germline V and J ends were trimmed by 6 bases and 3 bases, with 14 bases remaining between them. Germline V gene data show CDR1 as SNHLY and CDR2 as FYNNEI. The CDR3 has 14 residues. DNA of the CDR3: TGTGCCAGCAGCGGACTGGGAGCCGAAGAGACCCAGTACTTC. Its protein product is CASSGLGAEETQYF.

The V gene is TRBV4-2, the J gene TRBJ2-2; D gene unclear. The V gene's germline CDR1 is LGHNA and CDR2 YNFKEQ. Trimming pared 0 bases from V and 5 bases from J, leaving 7 bases between. The CDR3 has 14 amino acids. The CDR3 here is CASSQDRSTGELFF. CDR3 DNA: TGTGCCAGCAGCCAAGATCGGTCGACCGGGGAGCTGTTTTTT.

In this sample, this clonotype turned up a few times. A read error is possible here, since a much larger clone lies one base away. The chain combines TRBV9 with TRBJ2-2; 9 bases are a match to TRBD1. Unmatched junction bases numbered 4, after V lost 4 bases and J lost 3 bases. Germline-derived CDR1 and CDR2 are SGDLS and YYNGEE. The CDR3 sequence is 15 residues long. The CDR3 sequence: CASSPWTGDTGELFF. CDR3 sequence (DNA): TGTGCCAGCAGCCCCTGGACAGGGGACACCGGGGAGCTGTTTTTT.

This clonotype was seen repeatedly, ten times or more. The genes are TRBV24-1 and TRBJ2-3; D is undetermined. CDR3 length equals 13 residues. Germline V gene lookup returns CDR1 KGHDR and CDR2 SFDVKD. V shed 3 bases and J shed 4 bases, with 7 bases lying between them. CDR3 bases: TGTGCCACCAGTGATGGGTCCGCAGATACGCAGTATTTT. Translating gives CATSDGSADTQYF.

This chain uses TRBV24-1 with TRBJ1-1, with unresolved D. Trimming took off 7 bases at V and 3 bases at J, with 14 bases between the two ends. The CDR3 covers 14 residues. The germline gives CDR1 KGHDR, CDR2 SFDVKD. The CDR3 DNA is TGTGCCACCAGCGCGGGAGGTTGGGACACTGAAGCTTTCTTT. The encoded protein is CATSAGGWDTEAFF.

The rearrangement links TRBV20-1 to TRBJ2-3; unclear D gene. V lost 2 bases and J 6 bases, leaving 12 bases between the germline ends. The CDR3 sequence is 13 residues long. Germline V lookup: CDR1 DFQATT, CDR2 SNEGSKA (reference sequence). The CDR3, as DNA: TGCAGTGCTAGAACCACGTTGGGGGATACGCAGTATTTT. Protein sequence: CSARTTLGDTQYF.

A few counts support this clonotype. The chain couples TRBV3-1 to TRBJ2-5; D remains ambiguous. V was pared by 1 base and J by 10 bases, with 10 bases between. The CDR3 length is 12 residues. CDR1 is LGHDT, CDR2 YNNKEL, per germline (reference sequence). The CDR3 region is CASSQGRVDQYF. For the CDR3, the DNA is TGTGCCAGCAGCCAAGGAAGGGTTGACCAGTACTTC.

The CDR3 protein is CSVGWTGNEQYF. CDR3 DNA sequence: TGCAGCGTTGGCTGGACAGGGAACGAGCAGTACTTC. The chain employs TRBV29-1 and TRBJ2-7, with 8 nucleotides matching TRBD1. Per the germline V gene, CDR1 is SQVTM and CDR2 is ANQGSEA. V trimming: 4 bases; J trimming: 5 bases; junction bases outside the gene matches: 4. The CDR3 has 12 amino acids.

The chain couples TRBV12-3 or TRBV12-4 to TRBJ2-5, with a tentative D call TRBD2 (6 bases). CDR3 length: 14 residues. Trimming removed 8 bases from V and 5 bases from J, with 18 bases in between. This chain's CDR3 is CASAPRRGVETQYF. The CDR3 DNA sequence: TGTGCCAGCGCCCCTAGGAGGGGAGTCGAGACCCAGTACTTC.

The chain links TRBV28 to TRBJ1-1, with TRBD1 as a possible D gene (5 bases). Deletions cut 8 bases from V and 3 bases from J, with 19 bases between. CDR1 is MDHEN, CDR2 SYDVKM, per germline. This CDR3 comprises 15 residues. The DNA for the CDR3 is TGTGCCAGCCCGAGTTCGACACAGGCGGACACTGAAGCTTTCTTT. This encodes CASPSSTQADTEAFF.

This chain connects TRBV5-6 to TRBJ2-1, with D possibly being TRBD1 (7 bases). In germline, CDR1 is SGHDT, CDR2 YYEEEE. The CDR3 length is 17 residues. V was clipped by 0 bases and J by 6 bases, with 19 bases between them. CDR3 bases: TGTGCCAGCAGCTTGGGGCTTAGACAGGGACTTATCAATGAGCAGTTCTTC. Residues: CASSLGLRQGLINEQFF.